The present TCR beta chain was sequenced within a study of blood T cell repertoires in COVID-19. The germline V gene encodes CDR1 SGHRS and CDR2 YFSETQ. CDR3 length: 14 residues. Trimming cost V 4 bases and J 8 bases, with 13 bases left between them. Sequenced by immunoSEQ multiplex PCR; TCRdb stores in-frame clones only, minus some. This sample has 150,000 to 200,000 clones, with roughly 87% found just once. The sample comprised peripheral blood. This sequence was found in a man younger than 35 who had recovered from COVID-19. The rearrangement uses TRBV5-1 and TRBJ1-6; D call uncertain. The CDR3 loop reads CASSARVSDSPLHF. In nucleotides, the CDR3 is TGCGCCAGCAGCGCGAGGGTCTCGGATTCACCCCTCCACTTT.